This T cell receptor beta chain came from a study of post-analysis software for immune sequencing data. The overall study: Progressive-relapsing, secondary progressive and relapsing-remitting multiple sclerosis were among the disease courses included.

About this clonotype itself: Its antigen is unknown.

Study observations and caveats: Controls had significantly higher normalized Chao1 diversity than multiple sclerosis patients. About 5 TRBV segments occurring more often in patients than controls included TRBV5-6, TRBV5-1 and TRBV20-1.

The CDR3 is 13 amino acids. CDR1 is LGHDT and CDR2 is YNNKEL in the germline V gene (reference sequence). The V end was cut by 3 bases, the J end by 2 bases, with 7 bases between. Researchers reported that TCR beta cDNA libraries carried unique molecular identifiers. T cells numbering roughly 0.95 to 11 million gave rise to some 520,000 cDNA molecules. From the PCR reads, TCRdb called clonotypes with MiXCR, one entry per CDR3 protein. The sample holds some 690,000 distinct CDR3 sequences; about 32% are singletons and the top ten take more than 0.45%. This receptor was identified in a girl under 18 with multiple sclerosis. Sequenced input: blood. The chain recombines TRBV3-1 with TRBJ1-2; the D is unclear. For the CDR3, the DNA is TGTGCCAGCAGCCAGGAGAACAACTATGGCTACACCTTC. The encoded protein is CASSQENNYGYTF.